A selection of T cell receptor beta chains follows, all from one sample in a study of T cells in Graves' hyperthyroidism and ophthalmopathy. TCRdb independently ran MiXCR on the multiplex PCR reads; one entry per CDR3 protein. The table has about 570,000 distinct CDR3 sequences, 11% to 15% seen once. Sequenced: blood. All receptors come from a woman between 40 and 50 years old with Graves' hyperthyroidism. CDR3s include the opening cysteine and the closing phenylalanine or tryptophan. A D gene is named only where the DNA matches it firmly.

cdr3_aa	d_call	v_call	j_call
CACHLDLFRGGETQYF	-	TRBV30	TRBJ2-5
CASSLMGRSSYEQYF	-	TRBV28	TRBJ2-7
CSVEQTLNTEAFF	-	TRBV29-1	TRBJ1-1
CASRRLAGTDTQYF	TRBD2	TRBV6-1	TRBJ2-3
CASSASSGSGTGELFF	TRBD2	TRBV7-3	TRBJ2-2
CASSFPGQEMETQYF	TRBD1	TRBV6-5	TRBJ2-5
CASSLDWAGSYEQYF	-	TRBV11-2	TRBJ2-7
CASSPRSGLGSREQYF	TRBD2	TRBV7-2	TRBJ2-7
CASMAGASLTYEQYF	TRBD2	TRBV12-3/TRBV12-4	TRBJ2-7
CASSLISYGASGRGDTQYF	TRBD2	TRBV7-3	TRBJ2-3
CASSLTAGGPYNEQFF	TRBD2	TRBV28	TRBJ2-1
CSAKERDNEQYF	-	TRBV20-1	TRBJ2-7
CASSQGSGRYSYEQYF	TRBD2	TRBV5-6	TRBJ2-7
CAWSHRVGELFF	-	TRBV30	TRBJ2-2
CASSLNGAMNTEAFF	-	TRBV5-1	TRBJ1-1
CASSSASASGRPSHF	TRBD2	TRBV5-4	TRBJ2-5
CASRQRLASNEQFF	TRBD2	TRBV6-1	TRBJ2-1
CASSFIVGQGKYEQYF	TRBD1	TRBV27	TRBJ2-7
CASSQGQQNSPLHF	-	TRBV4-1	TRBJ1-6
CASSPMGPTGAYEQYF	TRBD1	TRBV5-1	TRBJ2-7
CSARYPGNTGELFF	-	TRBV20-1	TRBJ2-2
CASSLWGFNEKLFF	-	TRBV12-3/TRBV12-4	TRBJ1-4
CASSFPTSNYGYTF	-	TRBV28	TRBJ1-2
CASSQVKDSPLHF	-	TRBV4-2	TRBJ1-6
CASSEERGTEAFF	-	TRBV6-1	TRBJ1-1
CASSLERGGSPDTQYF	TRBD2	TRBV5-1	TRBJ2-3
CASSYVEQGWGKGSPLHF	-	TRBV6-5	TRBJ1-6
CASSHDRGLGYTF	TRBD1	TRBV3-1	TRBJ1-2
CASSLDLGSTDTQYF	-	TRBV5-1	TRBJ2-3
CASSALGGSSYNEQFF	TRBD2	TRBV6-1	TRBJ2-1
CASISLGTYNEQFF	-	TRBV28	TRBJ2-1
CASSPTGNHEQYF	-	TRBV5-6	TRBJ2-7
CASSEAREQYF	-	TRBV2	TRBJ2-7
CASSEGGWNTEAFF	-	TRBV6-1	TRBJ1-1
CASSVATGTSEETQYF	TRBD2	TRBV5-1	TRBJ2-5
CASSVGQGPGYTF	TRBD1	TRBV28	TRBJ1-2
CASKLRKNFGNEQYF	-	TRBV27	TRBJ2-7
CATSGRSGFETQYF	-	TRBV24-1	TRBJ2-5
CASINRGEAFF	TRBD1	TRBV12-3/TRBV12-4	TRBJ1-1
CATAGGPTDTQYF	TRBD2	TRBV28	TRBJ2-3
CASSLGETGIHEQYF	TRBD1	TRBV11-1	TRBJ2-7
CASSVGGENTDTQYF	-	TRBV9	TRBJ2-3
CASSAQTANYGYTF	-	TRBV11-3	TRBJ1-2